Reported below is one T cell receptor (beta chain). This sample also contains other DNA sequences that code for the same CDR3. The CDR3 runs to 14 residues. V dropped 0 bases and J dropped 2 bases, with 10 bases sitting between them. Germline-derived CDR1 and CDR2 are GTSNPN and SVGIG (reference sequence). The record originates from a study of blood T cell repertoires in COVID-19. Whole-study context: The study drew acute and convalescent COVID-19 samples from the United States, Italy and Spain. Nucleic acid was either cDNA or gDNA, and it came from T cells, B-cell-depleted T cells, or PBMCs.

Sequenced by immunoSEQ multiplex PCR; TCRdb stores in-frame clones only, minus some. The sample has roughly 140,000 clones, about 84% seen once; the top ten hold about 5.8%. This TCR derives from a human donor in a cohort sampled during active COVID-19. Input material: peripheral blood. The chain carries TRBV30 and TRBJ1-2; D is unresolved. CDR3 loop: CAWSVGQANYGYTF. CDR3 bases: TGTGCCTGGAGTGTTGGGCAGGCAAACTATGGCTACACCTTC. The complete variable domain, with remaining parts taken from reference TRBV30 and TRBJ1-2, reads SQTIHQWPATLVQPVGSPLSLECTVEGTSNPNLYWYRQAAGRGLQLLFYSVGIGQISSEVPQNLSASRPQDRQFILSSKKLLLSDSGFYLCAWSVGQANYGYTFGSGTRLTVV.